The 3 T cell receptor beta chains presented below share a single source sample, sequenced in a study of shared clonotypes between healthy human individuals (dated by TCRdb to 2020 to 2022). Libraries were built with the immunoSEQ multiplex PCR assay. TCRdb limited this immuneACCESS table to in-frame rearrangements with V and J called. A share of clones is missing; checked studies link under half to unresolved V genes, and the rest is unexplained. The sample profile shows 1,400,000 or so clones; 98% of them were found once. The ten largest clones add up to approximately 0.38% of the sample. Material: naive CD4+ T cells sorted from blood. The sample's cell subset or site label, in plain terms: CD45RA+ positively selected. The receptors stem from a man aged 30 to 39 in good health.

The chain employs TRBV6-4 and TRBJ2-1; possible D gene TRBD2, 5 bases. The CDR3 has 15 amino acids. Trimming removed 0 bases from V and 2 bases from J, with 8 bases in between. Germline CDR1 and CDR2: MRHNA and SNTAGT. In DNA, the CDR3 is TGTGCCAGCAGTGACTCTGGCGGGCCCTACAATGAGCAGTTCTTC. It encodes CASSDSGGPYNEQFF.

In nucleotides, the CDR3 is TGCGCCAGCAGCCAATCCCCGGGACTAGCCGCCGATACGCAGTATTTT. Amino acid sequence: CASSQSPGLAADTQYF. The gene calls are TRBV4-1 and TRBJ2-3, with 9 positions matching TRBD2. Germline CDR1 reads MGHRA; CDR2 reads YSYEKL. There are 16 residues in the CDR3. The J segment lost 6 bases and the V segment lost 2 bases, leaving 9 bases of the junction unmatched.

This chain uses TRBV2 with TRBJ2-3; 7 bases agree with TRBD2. The CDR3 spans 15 residues. Germline CDR1 and CDR2: SNHLY and FYNNEI. V lost 6 bases and J lost 1; bases outside the gene matches: 7. The CDR3 DNA sequence: TGTGCCAGCAGCGCTAGCGGAGCCCGCACAGATACGCAGTATTTT. It translates to CASSASGARTDTQYF.